The sequence of this T cell receptor (beta chain) was determined in a study of T cell repertoires in cytomegalovirus infection. Across the whole study: In public TCR beta signatures, there were indications of both CMV infection and matching HLA type. Study-level points and caveats: Identification of carriers of CMV plus the relevant HLA was achieved through cumulative public TCR beta family frequency. What dominated the ex vivo response were HLA-C-restricted CMV-specific TCR beta clonotypes.

Each CDR3 protein is one row after TCRdb ran MiXCR on the reads. Among a few hundred thousand distinct CDR3 sequences, roughly 25% were seen once, and the ten largest hold roughly 14%. Germline V gives CDR1 KGHDR, CDR2 SFDVKD. This CDR3 is built from 16 residues. The J segment lost 6 bases and the V segment lost 4 bases, leaving 12 bases of the junction unmatched. This clonotype was counted a few times. Its specificity is unknown. This specimen was cultured PBMCs, taken from culture after CMV antigen stimulation. The V call is TRBV24-1, the J call TRBJ2-3, with 7 bases matching TRBD2. The TCR sequence derives from a human donor in good health (CMV status not recorded). Some clones in this sample may be carry-over from other donors' samples. The CDR3 spells CATSDPRAGSRDTQYF. The CDR3 nucleotides read TGTGCCACCAGTGACCCACGAGCGGGGAGCAGGGATACGCAGTATTTT.